The rows below give T cell receptor beta chains drawn from one sample of a study of human T cells and chemical hapten exposure. TCRdb fed the RACE reads into MiXCR, producing one record per CDR3 protein. The sample shows tens of thousands of distinct CDR3 sequences, 11% of them seen only once. The source material was whole blood, sampled in connection with sensitization to the hapten diphenylcyclopropenone (DPC). These receptors all stem from a woman aged 25 to 39 with alopecia areata. Some clones in this sample may be carry-over from other donors' samples. Each CDR3 is given with its conserved first and last residue. The order of the fields is clone size, V gene, J gene, D gene, CDR3 protein, CDR3 DNA. A D gene is named only where the DNA matches it firmly. Clone size is not always given. Where it is, it says once, few, many or a class for expanded clones.

many,TRBV4-2,TRBJ1-4,.,CASSPERRIREKLFF,TGTGCCAGCAGCCCCGAAAGAAGGATTCGTGAAAAACTGTTTTTT
.,TRBV5-1,TRBJ2-3,.,CASKRQNTDTQYF,TGCGCCAGCAAACGACAGAACACAGATACGCAGTATTTT
few,TRBV11-2,TRBJ2-2,TRBD1,CASSFRTGGRSGELFF,TGTGCCAGCAGCTTTCGGACAGGGGGTCGGTCCGGGGAGCTGTTTTTT
.,TRBV6-5,TRBJ1-1,.,CASSSPSATEAFF,TGTGCCAGCAGTTCCCCCTCCGCCACTGAAGCTTTCTTT
.,TRBV6-2/TRBV6-3,TRBJ1-5,.,CASSLSGLLPQHF,TGTGCCAGCAGTCTCTCTGGGTTGCTGCCCCAGCATTTT
.,TRBV20-1,TRBJ2-5,.,CSVKVGLETQYF,TGCAGTGTTAAAGTGGGCTTGGAGACCCAGTACTTC
few,TRBV7-9,TRBJ2-1,.,CASTSTGTYNEQFF,TGTGCCAGCACCTCTACTGGGACCTACAATGAGCAGTTCTTC
.,TRBV29-1,TRBJ2-3,TRBD1,CSVEDLGTGGFTDTQYF,TGCAGCGTTGAAGATCTGGGGACAGGGGGATTCACAGATACGCAGTATTTT
.,TRBV7-8,TRBJ2-1,TRBD2,CASSLELAGALYNEQFF,TGTGCCAGCAGCTTAGAGTTAGCGGGGGCTCTCTACAATGAGCAGTTCTTC
few,TRBV7-2,TRBJ2-2,.,CASSLAGSLAALFF,TGTGCCAGCAGCTTAGCGGGGTCGTTAGCGGCGCTGTTTTTT
many,TRBV6-5,TRBJ1-2,.,CASSYSISGGYGYTF,TGTGCCAGCAGTTACTCGATAAGCGGGGGCTATGGCTACACCTTC
few,TRBV29-1,TRBJ2-5,.,CSVEAEQETQYF,TGCAGCGTTGAGGCAGAACAAGAGACCCAGTACTTC
many,TRBV27,TRBJ1-2,TRBD1,CASKGQGNYGYTF,TGTGCCAGCAAGGGACAGGGAAACTATGGCTACACCTTC
.,TRBV12-3/TRBV12-4,TRBJ2-5,.,CASSLGGRLQETQYF,TGTGCCAGCAGTTTGGGGGGCCGACTTCAAGAGACCCAGTACTTC
many,TRBV11-3,TRBJ1-1,.,CASSLDLGETEAFF,TGTGCCAGCAGCTTAGATTTGGGGGAGACTGAAGCTTTCTTT
many,TRBV21-1,TRBJ2-7,.,CASSKREVNEQYF,TGTGCCAGCAGCAAGCGGGAGGTGAACGAGCAGTACTTC
few,TRBV6-2/TRBV6-3,TRBJ1-5,.,CASRPGHHSNQPQHF,TGTGCCAGCAGGCCGGGTCACCATAGCAATCAGCCCCAGCATTTT
many,TRBV5-1,TRBJ1-2,.,CASSFWGQDGYTF,TGCGCCAGCAGCTTCTGGGGGCAGGATGGCTACACCTTC
few,TRBV14,TRBJ2-7,.,CASSPGTYEQYF,TGTGCCAGCAGCCCCGGGACCTACGAGCAGTACTTC
many,TRBV6-1,TRBJ2-3,.,CASTSSSGTPSDTQYF,TGTGCCAGCACTTCATCCTCCGGGACACCGTCAGATACGCAGTATTTT
many,TRBV7-9,TRBJ2-7,.,CATQEQYF,TGTGCCACTCAGGAGCAGTACTTC
many,TRBV5-1,TRBJ2-2,.,CASSLMVTGELFF,TGCGCCAGCAGCTTGATGGTCACCGGGGAGCTGTTTTTT